These 25 T cell receptor beta chains share one sample of origin, sequenced in a study of blood T cell repertoires in COVID-19. Sequencing used immunoSEQ multiplex PCR; TCRdb keeps in-frame clones, though not all of them. The table records about 80,000 clones, approximately 88% of them present only once. The sample consisted of peripheral blood. The origin of the receptors is a woman of 80 years or more with acute or convalescent COVID-19.

This clone was seen only once. V usage is TRBV5-6 and J usage is TRBJ1-2; D might be TRBD1 (5 bases). The CDR3 totals 13 residues. Trimming cost V 4 bases and J 3 bases, with 10 bases left between them. Germline V CDR1 and CDR2: SGHDT, YYEEEE. DNA for the CDR3: TGTGCCAGCAGCCAATTAGGGGACTATGGCTACACCTTC. It specifies CASSQLGDYGYTF.

The rearrangement links TRBV18 to TRBJ2-7; D may be TRBD1 (6 bases). The V gene lost 8 bases and the J gene lost 0 bases, with 8 bases spanning the gap. The CDR3 spans 12 residues. Germline values: CDR1 KGHSH, CDR2 LQKENI. As DNA, the CDR3 is TGTGCCAGCGCAGGGGTCTCCTACGAGCAGTACTTC. It translates to CASAGVSYEQYF.

In this sample, this clone turned up a few times. This chain links TRBV5-1 with TRBJ1-2; a weak D match, TRBD1 (6 bases). Germline CDR1 is SGHRS and CDR2 is YFSETQ. Trimming took off 6 bases at V and 6 bases at J, with 12 bases between the two ends. The CDR3 contains 12 residues. Here the CDR3 DNA reads TGCGCCAGCAAAGAGGGGGGGCATGGCTACACCTTC. Its translation: CASKEGGHGYTF. Supplemented by reference TRBV5-1 and TRBJ1-2, the full variable domain reads KAGVTQTPRYLIKTRGQQVTLSCSPISGHRSVSWYQQTPGQGLQFLFEYFSETQRNKGNFPGRFSGRQFSNSRSEMNVSTLELGDSALYLCASKEGGHGYTFGSGTRLTVV.

A few counts support this clone. This chain joins TRBV6-2 or TRBV6-3 and TRBJ1-2; D is ambiguous. Germline V CDR1 and CDR2: MNHEY, SVGEGT. This CDR3 comprises 17 residues. V was shortened by 0 bases and J by 2 bases, with 16 bases between the two germline ends. CDR3 sequence (DNA): TGTGCCAGCAGTTACTCTTCTTCAGGAATTCCAAACTATGGCTACACCTTC. Encoded protein: CASSYSSSGIPNYGYTF.

The gene calls are TRBV30 and TRBJ1-2; 9 bases align to TRBD1. Trimming took 2 bases from V and 8 from J; bases not matched to a gene: 9. The CDR3 is 14 residues long. Looked up from germline, CDR1 is GTSNPN and CDR2 is SVGIG (reference sequence). CDR3 region: CAWSPAGTGIGYTF. CDR3 nucleotides: TGTGCCTGGAGTCCCGCAGGGACAGGGATCGGCTACACCTTC. Supplemented by reference TRBV30 and TRBJ1-2, the full variable domain reads SQTIHQWPATLVQPVGSPLSLECTVEGTSNPNLYWYRQAAGRGLQLLFYSVGIGQISSEVPQNLSASRPQDRQFILSSKKLLLSDSGFYLCAWSPAGTGIGYTFGSGTRLTVV.

The J gene is TRBJ1-6, the V gene TRBV9; D is undetermined. The V gene lost 0 bases and the J gene lost 7 bases, with 5 bases spanning the gap. The CDR3 is made up of 13 amino acids. Germline V gene data show CDR1 as SGDLS and CDR2 as YYNGEE. DNA for the CDR3: TGTGCCAGCAGCGTAGCGGGGAATTCACCCCTCCACTTT. Translated: CASSVAGNSPLHF.

The rearrangement joins TRBV19 to TRBJ2-3; D gene ambiguous. The V end was cut by 1 base, the J end by 3 bases, with 17 bases between. Germline CDR1 LNHDA, CDR2 SQIVND (reference sequence). The CDR3 is made up of 17 amino acids. The CDR3 DNA follows: TGTGCCAGTAGTATAGTGCGGAGCCCCCCTAGGACAGATACGCAGTATTTT. Translated, it gives CASSIVRSPPRTDTQYF.

The chain joins TRBV9 to TRBJ2-4; TRBD2 is a possible D gene (6 bases). V shed 4 bases and J shed 0 bases, with 8 bases lying between them. The CDR3 covers 14 residues. Germline lookup yields CDR1 SGDLS and CDR2 YYNGEE. CDR3 nucleotide sequence: TGTGCCAGCAGCCCGGGACTAGCCAAAAACATTCAGTACTTC. It codes for CASSPGLAKNIQYF.

V is TRBV19 and J is TRBJ1-2; D is unclear. The CDR3 consists of 11 residues. Trimming shortened V by 4 bases and J by 9 bases, and 9 bases separated the two germline ends. Germline CDR1 LNHDA, CDR2 SQIVND (reference sequence). The CDR3: CASSREESYTF. The DNA for the CDR3 is TGTGCCAGTAGTAGGGAGGAGAGCTACACCTTC.

CDR3 coding DNA: TGTGCCAGCAGCTCGTCCCGTTACGAGCAGTACTTC. As protein: CASSSSRYEQYF. J is TRBJ2-7 and V is TRBV7-2, with D uncertain. Germline V gene data show CDR1 as SGHTA and CDR2 as FQGNSA. The CDR3 consists of 12 residues. V was cut by 4 bases and J by 4 bases, with 8 bases left in between.

J is TRBJ2-7 and V is TRBV19; a weak D match, TRBD2 (7 bases). The CDR3 loop spans 16 amino acids. V lost 5 bases to trimming and J lost 0 bases, with 17 bases between them. CDR1 and CDR2 from the germline V gene are LNHDA and SQIVND (reference sequence). The CDR3 sequence is CASSARGGVGSYEQYF. The CDR3 DNA reads TGTGCCAGTAGTGCCCGAGGGGGGGTCGGCTCCTACGAGCAGTACTTC.

This clone turned up a few times. The sample carries other DNA sequences with the same CDR3. The chain couples TRBV6-5 to TRBJ2-1, with 13 bases matching TRBD2. This CDR3 spans 16 amino acids. The germline CDR1 and CDR2 sequences are MNHEY and SVGAGI. After removal of 4 bases from V and 7 bases from J, the junction contained 7 bases not matched to a gene. The DNA for the CDR3 is TGTGCCAGCAGTTCTCGGACTAGCGGGAGAGCAAATGAGCAGTTCTTC. Protein: CASSSRTSGRANEQFF.

This clone was seen a handful of times. The chain employs TRBV18 and TRBJ1-6; 7 nucleotides match TRBD1. Germline V gene sequence: CDR1 KGHSH, CDR2 LQKENI. Trimming removed 6 bases from V and 10 bases from J; junction bases left unmatched: 12. The CDR3 is 15 amino acids. CDR3 sequence reads: CASSSTGDLSSPLHF. DNA for the CDR3: TGTGCCAGCTCCTCAACAGGGGACTTGAGCTCACCCCTCCACTTT.

This chain links TRBV29-1 with TRBJ1-1; TRBD1 might be the D (6 bases). V gave up 4 bases and J gave up 1 base, with 7 bases separating them. The germline V gene has CDR1 SQVTM and CDR2 ANQGSEA. This CDR3 has 12 residues. The CDR3 region is CSVGQENTEAFF. CDR3 nucleotide sequence: TGCAGCGTTGGACAGGAGAACACTGAAGCTTTCTTT.

J is TRBJ2-3 and V is TRBV19; D may be TRBD2 (5 bases). CDR3 length equals 15 residues. The germline gives CDR1 LNHDA, CDR2 SQIVND (reference sequence). Trimming took off 3 bases at V and 4 bases at J, with 14 bases between the two ends. The CDR3 DNA reads TGTGCCAGTAGTATCGACTACGGGTCTGCAGATACGCAGTATTTT. This gives the protein CASSIDYGSADTQYF.

This clone was detected only once. The chain links TRBV2 to TRBJ1-1, with TRBD1 matching 8 bases. Germline V gives CDR1 SNHLY, CDR2 FYNNEI. This CDR3 spans 16 amino acids. Germline trimming cut 0 bases from V and 6 bases from J; bases unmatched to any gene: 9. The CDR3 is CASSEALQGATAEAFF. The CDR3 DNA reads as TGTGCCAGCAGTGAAGCGCTTCAGGGGGCAACGGCTGAAGCTTTCTTT.

The V gene is TRBV5-1, the J gene TRBJ2-2; 10 bases match TRBD2. The CDR3 runs 15 residues. The germline V gene has CDR1 SGHRS and CDR2 YFSETQ. V shed 2 bases, J shed 3 bases, and the junction held 1 base outside the gene matches. CDR3 nucleotides: TGCGCCAGCAGCTTTAGCGGGGGGTACACCGGGGAGCTGTTTTTT. Translation: CASSFSGGYTGELFF.

The chain uses TRBV19 and TRBJ2-1; TRBD1 might be the D (5 bases). The V gene lost 4 bases and the J gene lost 3 bases, with 13 bases spanning the gap. This CDR3 region has 15 residues. The germline CDR1 and CDR2 sequences are LNHDA and SQIVND (reference sequence). The CDR3 here is CASSNGQGIYNEQFF. The CDR3 DNA follows: TGTGCCAGTAGTAACGGGCAGGGAATCTACAATGAGCAGTTCTTC.

The rearrangement links TRBV7-2 to TRBJ2-3, with D possibly TRBD1 on 6 matching bases. Germline-derived CDR1 and CDR2 are SGHTA and FQGNSA. The CDR3 has 13 amino acids. V was pared by 5 bases and J by 3 bases, with 9 bases between. CDR3 nucleotide sequence: TGTGCCAGCAGCCAACAGGGAACAGATACGCAGTATTTT. Its protein is CASSQQGTDTQYF.

The CDR3 spells CATSGRQGAGTDTQYF. CDR3 DNA: TGTGCCACCAGTGGCCGACAGGGGGCTGGCACAGATACGCAGTATTTT. The chain couples TRBV24-1 to TRBJ2-3; 10 bases align to TRBD1. Germline CDR1 reads KGHDR; CDR2 reads SFDVKD. Unmatched junction bases numbered 5, after V lost 5 bases and J lost 1 base. This CDR3 is built from 16 residues.

This clone was seen once. It is likely a read error, because the conserved phenylalanine at the end of the CDR3 is missing. No DNA is shown, since the ends of the CDR3 on it are uncertain; the CDR3 is the one TCRdb lists. The V and J genes are TRBV10-1 and TRBJ1-1; no DNA check was done on the table's D call, TRBD1. Looked up from germline, CDR1 is WNHNN and CDR2 is SYGVQD (reference sequence). The CDR3 spans 8 residues, counting both ends. CDR3 in amino acids: CASGDRGI.

The chain recombines TRBV6-5 with TRBJ2-1; 10 nucleotides line up with TRBD2. Per germline, CDR1 MNHEY and CDR2 SVGAGI. CDR3 length: 13 amino acids. The V gene end was trimmed by 6 bases and the J gene end by 6 bases; junction bases not matched to a gene: 2. CDR3 protein: CASSSSGSNEQFF. The CDR3 DNA reads as TGTGCCAGCAGCTCTAGCGGGAGCAATGAGCAGTTCTTC.

Details on this clone: Other DNA sequences in this sample translate to the same CDR3. The chain recombines TRBV5-1 with TRBJ2-7, with TRBD1 identical over 7 bases. This CDR3 spans 13 amino acids. From germline, CDR1 is SGHRS and CDR2 YFSETQ. With V trimmed by 0 bases and J by 6 bases, 3 bases remained unmatched. CDR3 nucleotide sequence: TGCGCCAGCAGCTTGGACAGGGGTTCCGAGCAGTACTTC. Translating gives CASSLDRGSEQYF. Using reference TRBV5-1 and TRBJ2-7 for the parts outside the CDR3, the full variable domain is KAGVTQTPRYLIKTRGQQVTLSCSPISGHRSVSWYQQTPGQGLQFLFEYFSETQRNKGNFPGRFSGRQFSNSRSEMNVSTLELGDSALYLCASSLDRGSEQYFGPGTRLTVT.

The CDR3 here is CASSPGTSGRVRSYNEQFF. Here the CDR3 DNA reads TGTGCCAGCAGCCCGGGGACTAGCGGGAGAGTCAGGTCCTACAATGAGCAGTTCTTC. The chain recombines TRBV11-2 with TRBJ2-1; 14 nucleotides agree with TRBD2. J gave up 1 base and V 5 bases, and 10 bases lay outside the gene matches. Germline values: CDR1 SGHAT, CDR2 FQNNGV. The CDR3 runs to 19 residues.

The CDR3 protein is CASSARLAGLDEQFF. The DNA of the CDR3 is TGTGCCAGCTCAGCTAGACTAGCGGGGTTGGATGAGCAGTTCTTC. V and J are TRBV18 and TRBJ2-1; 11 positions agree with TRBD2. This CDR3 comprises 15 residues. The J segment lost 8 bases and the V segment lost 5 bases, leaving 8 bases of the junction unmatched. Per the germline V gene, CDR1 is KGHSH and CDR2 is LQKENI.